Listed below are T cell receptor beta chains from one sample, sequenced in a study of blood T cell repertoires in COVID-19. Profiled with immunoSEQ multiplex PCR; TCRdb holds only in-frame clones, not every one. The table has roughly 80,000 clones, less than 90% seen once. Sequencing used peripheral blood. These receptors originate from a man aged 55-75 years with active or convalescent COVID-19. Both conserved end residues are part of each CDR3. A D gene is named only where the DNA matches it firmly. Rows may omit the clone size; those that give it use once, few, many or a size class.

clone_size d_call j_call v_call cdr3_nt cdr3_aa
- - TRBJ1-5 TRBV21-1 TGTGCCAGCAGCAAACATAGTAGATGGGGGGGCAGCGGCAATCAGCCCCAGCATTTT CASSKHSRWGGSGNQPQHF
- TRBD2 TRBJ2-5 TRBV3-1/TRBV3-2 TGTGCCAGCAGCCACCAAACCGGACTAGCGGGGATGTACCAAGAGACCCAGTACTTC CASSHQTGLAGMYQETQYF
- TRBD2 TRBJ2-2 TRBV25-1 TGTGCCAGCAGTGATGGTGGTGGCGGGGGGAACACCGGGGAGCTGTTTTTT CASSDGGGGGNTGELFF
few - TRBJ1-2 TRBV19 TGTGCCAGTAGTAACCCGGGACCAACAGGGAGCTATGGCTACACCTTC CASSNPGPTGSYGYTF
- - TRBJ1-5 TRBV6-5 TGTGCCAGCAGCGCCCGGGCTGGGGCAGAACAGCCCCAGCATTTT CASSARAGAEQPQHF
- TRBD1 TRBJ2-7 TRBV24-1 TGTGCCACCAGTGAAACCGGGACAGGGGGCCACGAGCAGTACTTC CATSETGTGGHEQYF
- - TRBJ2-1 TRBV2 TGTGCCAGCAGTGACAGTTACAATGAGCAGTTCTTC CASSDSYNEQFF
once TRBD1 TRBJ1-2 TRBV6-2/TRBV6-3 TGTGCCAGCAGTTCCAGGACAGGGGGATTTGGCTACACCTTC CASSSRTGGFGYTF
- TRBD1 TRBJ2-4 TRBV18 TGTGCCAGCTCAACTCGGACAGGGGATGCCAAAAACATTCAGTACTTC CASSTRTGDAKNIQYF
few TRBD2 TRBJ2-5 TRBV15 TGTGCCACCAGCGATGGACTAGCGGGGGGGCAAGAGACCCAGTACTTC CATSDGLAGGQETQYF
- TRBD2 TRBJ2-7 TRBV2 TGTGCCAGCAGTGAGTCGGGACTAGAGATCTACGAGCAGTACTTC CASSESGLEIYEQYF
- - TRBJ2-6 TRBV7-7 TGTGCTAGCAGCTCAGGGGTCTCTGGGGCCAACGTCCTGACTTTC CASSSGVSGANVLTF
- - TRBJ1-1 TRBV27 TGTGCCAGCAGTTTCGGGGGGGCCCGGGGGTTGAACACTGAAGCTTTCTTT CASSFGGARGLNTEAFF
- TRBD1 TRBJ1-6 TRBV5-1 TGCGCCAGCAGCTCAGACAGGGCAGGAAATTCACCCCTCCACTTT CASSSDRAGNSPLHF
- - TRBJ1-5 TRBV6-1 TGTGCCAGCAGTGAAATGGGCAGACAACATAGCAATCAGCCCCAGCATTTT CASSEMGRQHSNQPQHF
- TRBD1 TRBJ1-1 TRBV5-8 TGTGCCACCCCTCGGTCGGGACAGGTGAACACTGAAGCTTTCTTT CATPRSGQVNTEAFF
once - TRBJ2-7 TRBV6-5 TGTGCCAGCAGTTACTCGAGACAGTCCTACGAGCAGTACTTC CASSYSRQSYEQYF
few - TRBJ2-7 TRBV7-8 TGTGCCAGCAGTTCGGGACACAAGTACGAGCAGTACTTC CASSSGHKYEQYF
- TRBD1 TRBJ2-4 TRBV4-2 TGTGCCAGCAGCCAAGGGGACAGCACGGGAAACATTCAGTACTTC CASSQGDSTGNIQYF
- - TRBJ1-1 TRBV7-9 TGTGCCAGCAGCCTAACCGGGACACCGAACACTGAAGCTTTCTTT CASSLTGTPNTEAFF
- - TRBJ2-3 TRBV4-1 TGCGCCAGCAGCCAAGAAAGGGCGGGGCCTTTTTATAGCACAGATACGCAGTATTTT CASSQERAGPFYSTDTQYF
- - TRBJ2-1 TRBV7-8 TGTGCCAGCAGCCTAGCGAACAGGGGAGAGTCCTACAATGAGCAGTTCTTC CASSLANRGESYNEQFF
- TRBD1 TRBJ1-2 TRBV7-2 TGTGCCAGCAGCCCCCTCGGACAGGTTAATGGCTACACCTTC CASSPLGQVNGYTF
few TRBD1 TRBJ1-1 TRBV4-2 TGTGCCAGCAGCCAATTTTCCGGGACAGAGTTTGGTGCTTTCTTT CASSQFSGTEFGAFF
- TRBD2 TRBJ2-5 TRBV7-9 TGTGCCAGCACCATGGGGGGGGTAGGAGAGGAGACCCAGTACTTC CASTMGGVGEETQYF
- - TRBJ1-5 TRBV3-1/TRBV3-2 TGTGCCAGCAGCCAAGATCAATCTCAGGAGGAACCCCTAAGGGAACGCAATCAGCCCCAGCATTTT CASSQDQSQEEPLRERNQPQHF
- - TRBJ1-5 TRBV19 TGTGCCAGTAGTATAGATCGGGATAGGCAGCCCCAGCATTTT CASSIDRDRQPQHF
- - TRBJ1-3 TRBV6-5 TGTGCCAGCAGCTATCGGACAGCTGGAAACACCATATATTTT CASSYRTAGNTIYF
- - TRBJ1-2 TRBV6-5 TGTGCCAGCAGCCCGCGTCGCTATGGCTACACCTTC CASSPRRYGYTF
- TRBD1 TRBJ1-4 TRBV5-6 TGTGCCAGCAGCGTGGGACAGGGCCCAACTAATGAAAAACTGTTTTTT CASSVGQGPTNEKLFF
- - TRBJ1-5 TRBV7-2 TGTGCCAGCACCGAGGGAGATAGCAATCAGCCCCAGCATTTT CASTEGDSNQPQHF
- TRBD1 TRBJ1-5 TRBV4-3 TGCGCCAGCAGCCAAGATGCTGATACAGGGGGAAACCAGCCCCAGCATTTT CASSQDADTGGNQPQHF
- - TRBJ1-2 TRBV3-1/TRBV3-2 TGTGCCAGCAGCCCTCTGACAGTGTCCGATGGCTACACCTTC CASSPLTVSDGYTF
- TRBD2 TRBJ2-5 TRBV3-1/TRBV3-2 TGTGCCAGCAACCCAGCGGGGCCCGGCGTCGAGACCCAGTACTTC CASNPAGPGVETQYF
few - TRBJ2-6 TRBV6-5 TGTGCCAGCAGTACGACAGTCTCTGGGGCCAACGTCCTGACTTTC CASSTTVSGANVLTF
- - TRBJ1-5 TRBV6-4 TGTGCCAGCAGTGACAAGGGCCAGGGTCAGCCCCAGCATTTT CASSDKGQGQPQHF
- - TRBJ1-6 TRBV6-1 TGTGCCAGCAGGGAACCCGGGAGCTCCTATAATTCACCCCTCCACTTT CASREPGSSYNSPLHF
- TRBD1 TRBJ1-5 TRBV6-5 TGTGCCAGCAGAGGGGGCGCCGGTCAGCCCCAGCATTTT CASRGGAGQPQHF
- - TRBJ1-4 TRBV6-6 TGTGCCAGCAGTTACGTGTCCGGGATGGAACTGTTTTTT CASSYVSGMELFF
few - TRBJ1-1 TRBV2 TGTGCCAGCAGCGCTATGAACACTGAAGCTTTCTTT CASSAMNTEAFF
- TRBD2 TRBJ2-5 TRBV5-1 TGCGCCAGCAGACTGTCGGAAGCGGGGGTTGAGACCCAGTACTTC CASRLSEAGVETQYF
- TRBD2 TRBJ2-5 TRBV6-4 TGTGCCAGCAGTGTTTCTGGGACTAGTAGAGAGACCCAGTACTTC CASSVSGTSRETQYF
few TRBD2 TRBJ2-7 TRBV6-5 TGTGCCAGCAGTTCGCCGGGACTAGGGGCCTACGAGCAGTACTTC CASSSPGLGAYEQYF
once TRBD1 TRBJ1-1 TRBV19 TGTGCCAGTAGTGGGGACAGTGAAGCTTTCTTT CASSGDSEAFF
- - TRBJ1-1 TRBV2 TGTGCCAGCAGTGGTTTCAGGGAAGCTTTCTTT CASSGFREAFF
- TRBD2 TRBJ2-1 TRBV12-3/TRBV12-4 TGTGCCAGCAGGACTAGCGGGGTGAATGAGCAGTTCTTC CASRTSGVNEQFF
- TRBD1 TRBJ2-3 TRBV6-2/TRBV6-3 TGTGCCAGCAGTTACCCACTCCGGGACAGGGCGTATTTT CASSYPLRDRAYF
- - TRBJ2-1 TRBV7-2 TGTGCCAGCAGCTTTTGGGGGGGCCATGGCAATGAGCAGTTCTTC CASSFWGGHGNEQFF
- - TRBJ1-2 TRBV6-5 TGTGCCAGCAGGAAGACAGTGATCTATGGCTACACCTTC CASRKTVIYGYTF
many - TRBJ1-2 TRBV19 TGTGCCAGTAAAAACGGTCCCTATGGCTACACCTTC CASKNGPYGYTF
- TRBD1 TRBJ1-1 TRBV5-1 TGCGCCAGCATCCTCTCGACAGGGGGCGGTGAAGCTTTCTTT CASILSTGGGEAFF
- - TRBJ2-5 TRBV11-1 TGTGCCAGCAGCTTCGTCGGGAGACAAGAGACCCAGTACTTC CASSFVGRQETQYF
- TRBD2 TRBJ2-1 TRBV5-4 TGTGCCAGCAGCTCGACTAGCGGGGGGGCCCAACCTTTTAATGAGCAGTTCTTC CASSSTSGGAQPFNEQFF
- - TRBJ2-2 TRBV29-1 TGCAGCGTTCGCACAGGTTCTGCGAACACCGGGGAGCTGTTTTTT CSVRTGSANTGELFF
- - TRBJ2-1 TRBV7-6 TGTGCCAGCAGTTCGACCGGGAATGAGCAGTTCTTC CASSSTGNEQFF
- TRBD1 TRBJ1-1 TRBV7-2 TGTGCCAGCAGCTTGCCAACGGGACAGAGGAACACTGAAGCTTTCTTT CASSLPTGQRNTEAFF
- TRBD1 TRBJ2-5 TRBV7-8 TGTGCCAGCCGCGACAGGGTCGGAGAGACCCAGTACTTC CASRDRVGETQYF